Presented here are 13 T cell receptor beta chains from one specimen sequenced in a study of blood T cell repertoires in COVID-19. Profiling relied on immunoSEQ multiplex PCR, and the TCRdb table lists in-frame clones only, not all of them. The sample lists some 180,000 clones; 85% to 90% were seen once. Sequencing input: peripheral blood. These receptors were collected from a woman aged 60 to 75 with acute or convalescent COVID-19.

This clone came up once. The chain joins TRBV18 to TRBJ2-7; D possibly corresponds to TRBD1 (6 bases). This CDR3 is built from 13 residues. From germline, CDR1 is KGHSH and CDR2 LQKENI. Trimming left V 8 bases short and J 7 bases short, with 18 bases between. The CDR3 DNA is TGTGCCAGCGCATGGGACACCGTAAGGGAGCAGTACTTC. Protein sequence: CASAWDTVREQYF.

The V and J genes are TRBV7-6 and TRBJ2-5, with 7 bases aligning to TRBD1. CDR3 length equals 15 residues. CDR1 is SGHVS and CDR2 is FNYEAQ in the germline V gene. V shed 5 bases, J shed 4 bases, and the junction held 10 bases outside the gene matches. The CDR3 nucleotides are TGTGCCAGCAGCGCACAACAGGGGTCAGGAGAGACCCAGTACTTC. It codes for CASSAQQGSGETQYF.

The CDR3, as DNA: TGTGCCAGCAGCTGGGGACAGGTTGTCCGCAGGGATACGCAGTATTTT. Protein sequence: CASSWGQVVRRDTQYF. The chain carries TRBV5-6 and TRBJ2-3; 8 bases line up with TRBD1. The CDR3 is 16 amino acids. Germline V gene lookup returns CDR1 SGHDT and CDR2 YYEEEE. The V gene end was trimmed by 3 bases and the J gene end by 6 bases; junction bases not matched to a gene: 12.

The CDR3 bases are TGTGCCAGTGAGAAGGCCGGGGTGCCGAACACCATATATTTT. Translating gives CASEKAGVPNTIYF. The chain couples TRBV19 to TRBJ1-3; D remains unclear. The CDR3 is 14 amino acids. V was cut by 8 bases and J by 7 bases, with 18 bases left in between. Germline assignment: CDR1 LNHDA and CDR2 SQIVND (reference sequence).

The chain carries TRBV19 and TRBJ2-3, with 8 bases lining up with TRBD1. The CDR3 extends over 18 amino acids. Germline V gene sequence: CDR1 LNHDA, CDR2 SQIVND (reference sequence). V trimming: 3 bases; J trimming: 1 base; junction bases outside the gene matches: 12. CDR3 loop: CASSIWTGRGSGTDTQYF. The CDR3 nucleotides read TGTGCCAGTAGTATTTGGACAGGGAGAGGTTCGGGCACAGATACGCAGTATTTT.

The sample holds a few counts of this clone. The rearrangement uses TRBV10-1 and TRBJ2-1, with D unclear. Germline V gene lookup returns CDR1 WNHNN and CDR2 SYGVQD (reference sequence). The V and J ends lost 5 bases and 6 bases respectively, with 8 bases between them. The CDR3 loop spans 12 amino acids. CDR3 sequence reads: CASSRLLNEQFF. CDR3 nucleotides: TGCGCCAGCAGTCGACTCCTCAATGAGCAGTTCTTC.

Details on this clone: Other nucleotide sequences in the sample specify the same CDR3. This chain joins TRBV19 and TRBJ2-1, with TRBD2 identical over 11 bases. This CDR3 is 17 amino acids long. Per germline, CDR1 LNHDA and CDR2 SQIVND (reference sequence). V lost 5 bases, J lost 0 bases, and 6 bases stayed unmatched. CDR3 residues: CASSFGTSGSSYNEQFF. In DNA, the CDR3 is TGTGCCAGTAGTTTTGGGACTAGCGGAAGCTCCTACAATGAGCAGTTCTTC.

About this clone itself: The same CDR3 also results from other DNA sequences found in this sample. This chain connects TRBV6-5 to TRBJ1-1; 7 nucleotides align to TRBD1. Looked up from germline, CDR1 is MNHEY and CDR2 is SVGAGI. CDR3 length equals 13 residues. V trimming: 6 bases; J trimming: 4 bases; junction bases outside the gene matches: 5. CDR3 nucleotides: TGTGCCAGCAGAGACAGGGCAGCCACTGAAGCTTTCTTT. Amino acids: CASRDRAATEAFF.

The CDR3: CASSLGQGGNTIYF. In nucleotides, the CDR3 is TGCGCCAGCAGCTTGGGACAGGGGGGAAACACCATATATTTT. The chain has TRBV5-1 and TRBJ1-3; the match to TRBD1 covers 8 bases. Germline V gene data show CDR1 as SGHRS and CDR2 as YFSETQ. This CDR3 contains 14 residues. With 0 bases clipped from V and 4 bases from J, the junction kept 0 bases outside the gene matches.

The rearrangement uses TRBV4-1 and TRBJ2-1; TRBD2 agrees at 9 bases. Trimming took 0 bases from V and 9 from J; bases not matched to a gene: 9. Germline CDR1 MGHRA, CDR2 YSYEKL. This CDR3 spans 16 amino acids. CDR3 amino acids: CASSQDGGRASSEQFF. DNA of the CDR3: TGCGCCAGCAGCCAAGATGGCGGGAGGGCCTCTAGTGAGCAGTTCTTC.

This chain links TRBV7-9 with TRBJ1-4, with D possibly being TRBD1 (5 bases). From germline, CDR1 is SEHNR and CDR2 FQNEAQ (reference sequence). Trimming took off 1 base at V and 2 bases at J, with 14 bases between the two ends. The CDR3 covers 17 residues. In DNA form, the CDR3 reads TGTGCCAGCAGCTTAGTTGCAGGGCCCCTCACTAATGAAAAACTGTTTTTT. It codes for CASSLVAGPLTNEKLFF.

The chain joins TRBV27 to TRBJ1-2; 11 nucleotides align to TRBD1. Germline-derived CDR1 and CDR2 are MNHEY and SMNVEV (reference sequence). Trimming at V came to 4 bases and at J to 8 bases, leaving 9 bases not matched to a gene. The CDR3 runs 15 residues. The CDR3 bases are TGTGCCAGCAGTTCCCTGGGACAGGGGGTGGGAGGCTACACCTTC. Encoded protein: CASSSLGQGVGGYTF.

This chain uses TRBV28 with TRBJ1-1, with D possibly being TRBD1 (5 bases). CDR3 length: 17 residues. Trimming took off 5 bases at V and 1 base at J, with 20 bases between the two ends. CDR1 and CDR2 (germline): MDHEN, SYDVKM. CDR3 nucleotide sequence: TGTGCCAGCAGTCGATCCGCCGCCTTTGGACAGAACACTGAAGCTTTCTTT. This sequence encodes CASSRSAAFGQNTEAFF.